This T cell receptor beta chain was retrieved from a study of TIL therapy for anti-PD-1-resistant metastatic lung cancer (dated by TCRdb to the early 2020s). Looking at the study overall: Among the enrolled patients, the median age was around 56 years (range roughly 38-80), and the median tumor PD-L1 proportion score was roughly 6%. A median non-synonymous tumor mutation burden of approximately 1.5 mutations per megabase was determined across the cohort by whole-exome sequencing. Tumor and peripheral blood T cell receptor beta sequencing was used to track clonotypes across tumor, expanded TIL product and serial blood samples. Most of the cohort had lung adenocarcinoma, several tumors were EGFR-mutant and two were ALK-rearranged, and half of the patients were current or former smokers. Overall study outcomes, separate from this receptor: TIL culture showed high clonal turnover, with many enriched product clones undetected in the baseline tumor, suggesting clonal contraction rather than faithful expansion. Higher clonality and lower diversity were observed in expanded TIL cultures than in baseline intratumoral T cells (median clonality roughly 6.5% vs 31%, p < 0.0001). The study protocol defined all tumor marker inferences as exploratory. Generalizability was limited because the cohort was highly selected, with more treatment-naive, never-smoker and oncogene-addicted patients included than is typical.

This clone has a handful of counts. No antigen is known for it. Base qualities are not provided; no much larger clone lies one nucleotide away. Using bias-controlled multiplex PCR with the immunoSEQ v3 hsTCRB kit, the TCR beta CDR3 regions were amplified from genomic DNA. TCR libraries were sequenced on an Illumina NextSeq 500 to approximately 2 million read pairs for survey level or roughly 4.5-6 million for deep level. As for the authors' bioinformatics: The immunoSEQ Analyzer software assigned V, D and J genes, filtered out non-productive sequences, and reported clonality. Repertoires were compared using productive Simpson clonality and Morisita overlap index of productive TRB rearrangements between infused TIL and blood. The table comes from immuneACCESS by way of TCRdb, which keeps in-frame sequences with V and J called. Part of the clones is missing from these tables; in studies checked, under half for an unresolved V gene and the rest for unknown reasons. V and J calls and clone size follow that table, whereas D and trimming were derived from the DNA. The sample data list 45,000 to 60,000 clones, and 65% to 80% of these were observed just once. Jointly, the top ten make up around 5.4% of the sample.

In the paper's terms, the time point label means: pre-treatment sample, taken before nivolumab and TIL therapy. Baseline tumor samples were excised metastases, mostly pleural nodules or supraclavicular lymph nodes, from the same resection used to grow TIL. Tumors were harvested prior to any PD-1/PD-L1 blockade, after which nivolumab was administered to patients, and lymphodepletion, expanded TIL infusion and IL-2 were given to patients who progressed. Adults with stage 4 NSCLC were enrolled in a dual-center phase I trial from late 2017 to early 2020. Samples were obtained from a single-arm, open-label phase I trial in which tumor-infiltrating lymphocyte therapy with nivolumab was evaluated in advanced non-small cell lung cancer. Parts of each resected tumor were snap-frozen in liquid nitrogen and kept at -80 degrees C. Tumor regions of interest were selected on H&E sections using laser-capture macrodissection, ground into roughly 15 mg aliquots, and extracted using Qiagen Allprep kits.

From the cysteine up to the phenylalanine, the CDR3 has a length of 17 residues. The read is trimmed to its CDR3 DNA, 51 bases read in frame from base 1. V is reduced by 3 bases and J by 5 bases, leaving a spacing of 20 bases between them. Taken from the germline V gene (reference sequence), the CDR1 and CDR2 loops are LNHDA and SQIVND. The material was tumor tissue, obtained at baseline. The clonotype was recovered from a person aged 25 to 79 with non-small cell lung cancer. Recombination linked TRBV19 to TRBJ1-5; TRBD1 could be the D gene, as 5 bases match. The CDR3 region reads CASSMVGERWAYQPQHF. The DNA is as follows: TGTGCCAGTAGTATGGTGGGGGAACGCTGGGCCTATCAGCCCCAGCATTTT. The CDR3, completed at both ends by the reference TRBV19 and TRBJ1-5 genes, gives the full variable domain DGGITQSPKYLFRKEGQNVTLSCEQNLNHDAMYWYRQDPGQGLRLIYYSQIVNDFQKGDIAEGYSVSREKKESFPLTVTSAQKNPTAFYLCASSMVGERWAYQPQHFGDGTRLSIL.